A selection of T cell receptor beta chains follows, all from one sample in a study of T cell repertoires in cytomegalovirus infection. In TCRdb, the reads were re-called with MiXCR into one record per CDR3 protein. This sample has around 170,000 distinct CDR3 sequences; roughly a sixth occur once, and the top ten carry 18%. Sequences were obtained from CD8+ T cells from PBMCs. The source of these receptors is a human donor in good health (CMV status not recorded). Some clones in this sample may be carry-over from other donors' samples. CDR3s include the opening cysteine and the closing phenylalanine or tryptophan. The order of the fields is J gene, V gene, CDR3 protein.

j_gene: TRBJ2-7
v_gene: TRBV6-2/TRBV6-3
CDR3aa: CASSYSVPITSEQYF

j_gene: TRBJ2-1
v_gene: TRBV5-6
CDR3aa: CASSPGRRENEQFF

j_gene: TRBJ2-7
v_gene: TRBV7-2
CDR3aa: CASSLGAGGAYEQYF

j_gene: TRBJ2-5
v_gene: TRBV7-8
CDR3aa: CASSLASGQQETQYF

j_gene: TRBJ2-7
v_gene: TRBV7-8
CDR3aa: CASSFSGGKYEQYF

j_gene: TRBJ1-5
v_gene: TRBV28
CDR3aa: CASSFYRGPVQPQHF

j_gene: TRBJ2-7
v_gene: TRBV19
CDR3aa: CASSPSRGREQYF

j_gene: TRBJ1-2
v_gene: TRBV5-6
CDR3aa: CASSGTGTYYGYTF

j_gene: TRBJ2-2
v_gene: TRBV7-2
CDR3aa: CASTLLEGMNTGELFF

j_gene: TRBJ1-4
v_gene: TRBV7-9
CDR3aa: CASREATNEKLFF

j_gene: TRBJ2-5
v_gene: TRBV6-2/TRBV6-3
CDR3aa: CASRETGLAGEESETQYF

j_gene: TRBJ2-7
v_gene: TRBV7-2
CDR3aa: CASSLRQGDGEQYF

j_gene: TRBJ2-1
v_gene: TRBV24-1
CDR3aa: CATVGQQGADEQFF

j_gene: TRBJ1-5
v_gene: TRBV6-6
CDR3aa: CAIRQGPPYQPQHF

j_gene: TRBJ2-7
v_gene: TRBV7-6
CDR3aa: CASSLTSGDEQYF

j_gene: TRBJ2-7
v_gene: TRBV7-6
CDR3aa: CASSLRPAGPSYEQYF

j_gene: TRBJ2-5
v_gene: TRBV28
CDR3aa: CASSLSTGAWEETQYF

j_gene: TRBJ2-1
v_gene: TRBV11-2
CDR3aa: CASSPASGPSYNEQFF

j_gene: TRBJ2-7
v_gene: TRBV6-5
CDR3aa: CASSHVTVLGEQYF

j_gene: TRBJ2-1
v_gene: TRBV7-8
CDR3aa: CAGGGKSNEQFF

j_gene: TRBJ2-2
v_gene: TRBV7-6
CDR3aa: CASSPTGGNTGELFF

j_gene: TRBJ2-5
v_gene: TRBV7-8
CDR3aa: CASSSHRGPLQETQYF

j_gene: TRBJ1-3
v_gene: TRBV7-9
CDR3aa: CASGTMKGNTIYF

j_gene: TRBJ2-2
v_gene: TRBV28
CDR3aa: CASSFLAGTGELFF

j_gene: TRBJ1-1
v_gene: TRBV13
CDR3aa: CASSARDKNTEAFF

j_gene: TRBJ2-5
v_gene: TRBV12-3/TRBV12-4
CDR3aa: CASSPGSSRETQYF

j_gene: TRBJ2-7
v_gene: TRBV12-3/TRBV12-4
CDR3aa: CASSISTSGSYEQYF

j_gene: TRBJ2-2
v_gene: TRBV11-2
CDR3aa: CASSPTPVGLATGELFF

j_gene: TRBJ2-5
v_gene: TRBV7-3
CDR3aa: CASSFLGVPQETQYF

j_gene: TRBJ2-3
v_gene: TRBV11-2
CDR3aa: CASSPAAWGPDTQYF

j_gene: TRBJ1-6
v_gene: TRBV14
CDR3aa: CASSHGTAKNSPLHF

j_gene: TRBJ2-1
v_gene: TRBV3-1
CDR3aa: CASSQDKGEGFINEQFF

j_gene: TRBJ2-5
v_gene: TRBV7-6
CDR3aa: CASSSPGRRYQETQYF

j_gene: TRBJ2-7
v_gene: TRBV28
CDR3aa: CATQSLVGTGTYEQYF

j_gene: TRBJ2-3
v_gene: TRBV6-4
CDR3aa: CASSGGSSTDTQYF

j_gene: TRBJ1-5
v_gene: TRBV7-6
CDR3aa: CASSQLSNQPQHF

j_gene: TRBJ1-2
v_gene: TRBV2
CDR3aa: CASSDRGLSYTF

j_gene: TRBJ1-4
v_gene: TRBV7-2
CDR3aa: CASSPGPGTGNEKLFF

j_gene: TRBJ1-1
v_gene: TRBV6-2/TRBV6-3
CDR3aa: CASSPSLNTEAFF

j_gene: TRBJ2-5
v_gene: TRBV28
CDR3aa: CASSSPGTSGRLNQETQYF

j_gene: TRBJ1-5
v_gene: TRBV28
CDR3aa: CASSLDLGNQPQHF

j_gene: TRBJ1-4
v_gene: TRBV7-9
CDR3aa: CASSLEKLFF

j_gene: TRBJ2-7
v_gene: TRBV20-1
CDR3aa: CSARDQAGYEQYF

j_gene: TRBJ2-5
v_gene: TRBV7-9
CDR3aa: CASSLAGVQETQYF

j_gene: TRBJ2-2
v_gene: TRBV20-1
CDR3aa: CSAQDRDTGELFF